The clone carrying this T cell receptor beta chain was observed a handful of times. What it binds is not known. The J segment lost 6 bases and the V segment lost 1 base, leaving 9 bases of the junction unmatched. The CDR3 covers 16 residues. Germline values: CDR1 SGHRS, CDR2 YFSETQ. The data were obtained in a study of cytomegalovirus exposure and HLA in healthy donors. Study-level findings and limits: Roughly even sequencing depth across donors was the assumption behind the presence/absence analyses. Clonal expansion, a later analysis showed, was greater in HLA-associated TCR beta chains than in equally common others.

Primers for the PCR totalled 60 Vbeta and 13 Jbeta. The assay was immunoSEQ multiplex PCR, and TCRdb's table has in-frame clones only and misses some. The table has fewer than 150,000 clones, approximately 61% seen once. The TCR sequence derives from a human donor in good health. The chain combines TRBV5-1 with TRBJ2-1; TRBD2 agrees at 8 bases. The material sequenced was PBMCs. The CDR3 DNA is TGCGCCAGCAGCTTGTCATTAGCGGGAATACTCAATGAGCAGTTCTTC. Its protein product is CASSLSLAGILNEQFF.